What follows are 8 T cell receptor beta chains derived from one specimen sequenced in a study of OX40 agonist ivuxolimab in advanced cancers. The protocol was immunoSEQ multiplex PCR, while the TCRdb copy is restricted to in-frame clones and leaves out a portion. The sample comprises roughly 56,000 clones, about 88% of which are singletons, and 4.5% to 5.5% rests with the top ten. Specimen: CD4+ or CD8+ T cells sorted from blood, collected in a trial of the OX40 agonist ivuxolimab. The receptors originated from an adult with an advanced solid tumor such as melanoma, head and neck, liver or kidney cancer.

V is TRBV2 and J is TRBJ1-2; D is possibly TRBD1 (5 bases). Germline values: CDR1 SNHLY, CDR2 FYNNEI. V lost 6 bases, J lost 5 bases, and 13 bases lay in between. This CDR3 has 13 amino acids. The chain's CDR3 is CASSPRDVYGYTF. The CDR3 region has the DNA TGTGCCAGCAGCCCCCGGGACGTATATGGCTACACCTTC.

The rearrangement joins TRBV21-1 to TRBJ2-1; no DNA check was done on the table's D call, TRBD2. TRBV21-1 is a known pseudogene. This CDR3 comprises 18 residues. The CDR3 is CASSKGPGLAGAPNEQFF. The CDR3 DNA reads as TGTGCCAGCAGCAAAGGCCCGGGACTAGCTGGAGCCCCCAATGAGCAGTTCTTC.

The chain has TRBV10-1 and TRBJ2-7, with TRBD2 identical over 8 bases. CDR1 and CDR2 from the germline V gene are WNHNN and SYGVQD (reference sequence). The ends lost 10 bases at V and 7 bases at J; junction bases unmatched: 12. This CDR3 is built from 13 residues. CDR3 bases: TGCGCCACGACCGCGGTCCGGGGGGGGGAGCAGTACTTC. This codes for CATTAVRGGEQYF.

The chain uses TRBV5-1 and TRBJ2-2, with TRBD1 matching 9 bases. The junction had 2 bases not matched to a gene; V was cut back by 3 bases and J by 2 bases. CDR1 is SGHRS and CDR2 is YFSETQ in the germline V gene. The CDR3 length is 15 residues. The CDR3 sequence is CASSWDRVNTGELFF. The CDR3 DNA is TGCGCCAGCAGCTGGGACAGGGTAAACACCGGGGAGCTGTTTTTT.

The rearrangement links TRBV6-5 to TRBJ1-2, with unresolved D. The germline V gene encodes CDR1 MNHEY and CDR2 SVGAGI. The V end was cut by 6 bases, the J end by 0 bases, with 14 bases between. The CDR3 consists of 15 residues. The CDR3 reads CASRGGPAANYGYTF. As DNA, the CDR3 is TGTGCCAGCAGGGGCGGGCCTGCCGCTAACTATGGCTACACCTTC.

The J gene is TRBJ1-1, the V gene TRBV5-6; D gene unclear. V shed 6 bases and J shed 3 bases, with 6 bases lying between them. The CDR3 is made up of 11 amino acids. Germline V gene sequence: CDR1 SGHDT, CDR2 YYEEEE. The CDR3 loop reads CASNYHTEAFF. The DNA for the CDR3 is TGTGCCAGCAATTACCACACTGAAGCTTTCTTT.

The V call is TRBV27, the J call TRBJ2-5; D possibly corresponds to TRBD1 (6 bases). Trimming took off 8 bases at V and 0 bases at J, with 13 bases between the two ends. Germline values: CDR1 MNHEY, CDR2 SMNVEV (reference sequence). The CDR3 has 14 amino acids. CDR3 DNA: TGTGCCAGCGGGTGGACAGCCTACCAAGAGACCCAGTACTTC. This translates into CASGWTAYQETQYF.

The chain links TRBV19 to TRBJ2-5; 7 bases are shared with TRBD1. Looked up from germline, CDR1 is LNHDA and CDR2 is SQIVND (reference sequence). The junction had 6 bases not matched to a gene; V was cut back by 3 bases and J by 5 bases. The CDR3 length is 14 residues. The CDR3: CASSILGQSETQYF. The CDR3 DNA is TGTGCCAGTAGTATCCTGGGACAGTCGGAGACCCAGTACTTC.